The 8 T cell receptor beta chains listed next were all sequenced from one sample in a study of blood T cell repertoires in COVID-19. Assay: immunoSEQ multiplex PCR; the TCRdb copy retains only in-frame clones and omits some. The table shows about 100,000 clones, with approximately 86% occurring only once. The sequenced sample consisted of PBMCs or T cells enriched from blood (not recorded which). The receptors shown here come from a woman between 50 and 59 years old who had recovered from COVID-19.

This clone was counted a single time. The chain is built from TRBV2 and TRBJ1-5; D is ambiguous. The CDR3 runs 12 residues. The germline gives CDR1 SNHLY, CDR2 FYNNEI. The V gene lost 6 bases and the J gene lost 10 bases, with 13 bases spanning the gap. DNA for the CDR3: TGTGCCAGCAGCGGTAACAGTTTCCCCCAGCATTTT. This translates into CASSGNSFPQHF. The full variable domain, its missing parts supplied by reference TRBV2 and TRBJ1-5, is EPEVTQTPSHQVTQMGQEVILRCVPISNHLYFYWYRQILGQKVEFLVSFYNNEISEKSEIFDDQFSVERPDGSNFTLKIRSTKLEDSAMYFCASSGNSFPQHFGDGTRLSIL.

This clone was detected many times. The rearrangement links TRBV28 to TRBJ1-5; perhaps TRBD1 as D (5 bases). The CDR3 consists of 17 residues. The V end lost 5 bases, the J end lost 1 base, and 18 bases lay between the germline ends. Germline V gene lookup returns CDR1 MDHEN and CDR2 SYDVKM. CDR3 residues: CASSAPPRVRSNQPQHF. The CDR3 DNA sequence: TGTGCCAGCAGTGCCCCCCCCAGGGTTAGGAGCAATCAGCCCCAGCATTTT.

This chain's CDR3 is CAWSYTGKVTYEQYF. The DNA of the CDR3 is TGTGCCTGGAGTTATACAGGGAAGGTTACCTACGAGCAGTACTTC. The V call is TRBV30, the J call TRBJ2-7, with D possibly TRBD1 on 6 matching bases. Germline values: CDR1 GTSNPN, CDR2 SVGIG (reference sequence). The ends were cut back, 2 bases at V and 2 bases at J, with 16 bases in the middle. The CDR3 extends over 15 amino acids.

This rearrangement joins TRBV19 to TRBJ2-3, with 7 bases identical to TRBD2. The V gene's germline CDR1 is LNHDA and CDR2 SQIVND (reference sequence). The CDR3 sequence is 18 residues long. J gave up 0 bases and V 3 bases, and 12 bases lay outside the gene matches. The CDR3 bases are TGTGCCAGTAGTATGAGGTTGGCTAGCGGAGCTAGCACAGATACGCAGTATTTT. Amino acids: CASSMRLASGASTDTQYF.

As concerns this clone: This specimen includes other DNA sequences encoding the same CDR3. This rearrangement joins TRBV28 to TRBJ1-1, with unresolved D. CDR3 length equals 12 residues. The V gene lost 6 bases and the J gene lost 2 bases, with 7 bases spanning the gap. From germline, CDR1 is MDHEN and CDR2 SYDVKM. The CDR3 loop reads CASSLQNTEAFF. The DNA of the CDR3 is TGTGCCAGCAGCTTACAAAACACTGAAGCTTTCTTT.

V gene TRBV29-1 combines with J gene TRBJ2-1, with a possible D match to TRBD2 (5 bases). This CDR3 contains 12 residues. The V and J ends lost 6 bases and 7 bases respectively, with 13 bases between them. CDR1 and CDR2 (germline): SQVTM, ANQGSEA. The CDR3 loop reads CSVGWTPNEQFF. CDR3 nucleotide sequence: TGCAGCGTCGGGTGGACTCCTAATGAGCAGTTCTTC.

The rearrangement joins TRBV24-1 to TRBJ1-4; D gene uncertain. The V and J ends lost 8 bases and 0 bases respectively, with 9 bases between them. This CDR3 has 14 residues. Germline loops: CDR1 KGHDR, CDR2 SFDVKD. The CDR3 DNA is TGTGCCACCATCAGTGATTCAACTAATGAAAAACTGTTTTTT. This encodes CATISDSTNEKLFF.

This clone appeared a few times. V is TRBV6-5 and J is TRBJ1-5, with TRBD1 matching 8 bases. The germline V gene has CDR1 MNHEY and CDR2 SVGAGI. The CDR3 extends over 15 amino acids. V lost 7 bases to trimming and J lost 1 base; unmatched junction nucleotides: 6. In DNA form, the CDR3 reads TGTGCCAGCAAGGAACAGGGGGAGAGCAATCAGCCCCAGCATTTT. It yields the protein CASKEQGESNQPQHF.